This TCR beta chain comes out of a study of control samples from healthy donors and cancer patients. Repertoires were generated with immunoSEQ multiplex PCR, while TCRdb's copy carries only in-frame clones and drops some. The top ten clones hold 5% to 8% of a sample with under 450,000 clones, 80% to 95% of them seen once. The CDR3 runs 18 residues. The J segment lost 2 bases and the V segment lost 1 base, leaving 9 bases of the junction unmatched. Per the germline V gene, CDR1 is SGHNT and CDR2 is YENEEA. The sequencing sample was made of PBMCs. This sequence joins TRBV11-3 and TRBJ2-3; 10 bases are a match to TRBD2. This clonotype originated in a man aged 40-49 years with head and neck cancer. CDR3 loop: CASSLGEIAGGLTDTQYF. The CDR3, as DNA: TGTGCCAGCAGCTTAGGGGAGATAGCGGGGGGCCTCACAGATACGCAGTATTTT.